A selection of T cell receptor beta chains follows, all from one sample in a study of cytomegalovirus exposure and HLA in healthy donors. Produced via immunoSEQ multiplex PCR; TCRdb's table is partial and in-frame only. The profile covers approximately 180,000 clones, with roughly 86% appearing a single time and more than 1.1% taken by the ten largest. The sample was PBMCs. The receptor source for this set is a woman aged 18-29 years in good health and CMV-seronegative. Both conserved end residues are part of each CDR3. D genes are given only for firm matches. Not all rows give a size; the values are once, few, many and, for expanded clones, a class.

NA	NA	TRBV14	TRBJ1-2	TGTGCCAGCAGCCAAGCATCATCAGGGGTTCGTGGCTACACCTTC	CASSQASSGVRGYTF
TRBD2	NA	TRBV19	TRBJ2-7	TGTGCCAGTAGTATTACGAAGGGGCTAGCGGGAGTTGAAGAGCAGTACTTC	CASSITKGLAGVEEQYF
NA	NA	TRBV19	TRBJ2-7	TGTGCCAGTAGCGCAGGGTCTATCTACGAGCAGTACTTC	CASSAGSIYEQYF
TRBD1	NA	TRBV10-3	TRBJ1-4	TGTGCCATCAGTCTGGACAGGAGTAATGAAAAACTGTTTTTT	CAISLDRSNEKLFF
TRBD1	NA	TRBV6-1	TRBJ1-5	TGTGCCAGCAACAGGGGGCTTCGGCAGCCCCAGCATTTT	CASNRGLRQPQHF
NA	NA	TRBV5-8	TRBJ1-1	TGTGCCAGCAGGGTTTGGCAGGGGAGACGGGAAGCTTTCTTT	CASRVWQGRREAFF
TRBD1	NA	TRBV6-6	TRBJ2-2	TGTGCCAGCAGTTACCGGGACAGGGGAGCCGGGGAGCTGTTTTTT	CASSYRDRGAGELFF
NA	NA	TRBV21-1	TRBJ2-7	TGTGCCTGTCCTGGCCACTCCTACGAGCAGTACTTC	CACPGHSYEQYF
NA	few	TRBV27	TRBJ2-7	TGTGCCAGCAGTTTATCTCCAAGAACTTACGAGCAGTACTTC	CASSLSPRTYEQYF
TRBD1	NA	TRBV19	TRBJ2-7	TGTGCCAGTAGTAGCAGGACAGGCGCTGCCTACGAGCAGTACTTC	CASSSRTGAAYEQYF
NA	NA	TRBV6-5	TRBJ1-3	TGTGCCAGCGGGACACGGAGCTCTGGAAACACCATATATTTT	CASGTRSSGNTIYF
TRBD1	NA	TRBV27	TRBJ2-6	TGTGCCAGCAGTTTTGACAGGGGCCTCTCTGGGGCCAACGTCCTGACTTTC	CASSFDRGLSGANVLTF
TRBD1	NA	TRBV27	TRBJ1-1	TGTGCCAGCAGTTTATCGGGACAGGGAGGAAGTCGCACTGAAGCTTTCTTT	CASSLSGQGGSRTEAFF
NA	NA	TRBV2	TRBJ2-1	TGTGCCAGCAGTGAAATGCTGGGGGCCCTCTACAATGAGCAGTTCTTC	CASSEMLGALYNEQFF
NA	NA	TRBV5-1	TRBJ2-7	TGCGCCAGCAGTCTAACACAGGGCTCGCGCGAGCAGTACTTC	CASSLTQGSREQYF
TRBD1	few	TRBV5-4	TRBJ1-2	TGTGCCAGCAGCTTGGAGGGGACAGGGGGCGATGGCTACACCTTC	CASSLEGTGGDGYTF
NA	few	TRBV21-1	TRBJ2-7	TGTGCCAGCAGCACCCGACAGGGATCTCCCTACGAGCAGTACTTC	CASSTRQGSPYEQYF
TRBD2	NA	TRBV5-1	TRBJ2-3	TGCGCCAGCAGCTTGCTGGGTAGCGGGGGACTCACAGATACGCAGTATTTT	CASSLLGSGGLTDTQYF
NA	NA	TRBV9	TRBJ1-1	TGTGCCAGCAGCGTAGAAGGGGTTACTGAAGCTTTCTTT	CASSVEGVTEAFF
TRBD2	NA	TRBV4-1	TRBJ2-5	TGCGCCAGCAGCCAAGCGGTGGGGACTAGCGGAGACCAAGAGACCCAGTACTTC	CASSQAVGTSGDQETQYF
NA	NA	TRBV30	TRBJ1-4	TGTGCCTGGAGTCCCCATACTAATGAAAAACTGTTTTTT	CAWSPHTNEKLFF
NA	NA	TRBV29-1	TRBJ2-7	TGCAGCGTCGAGTTTGCAATACAGGAGTCCTACGAGCAGTACTTC	CSVEFAIQESYEQYF
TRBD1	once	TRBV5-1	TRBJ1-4	TGCGCCAGCAGCGCCCGACAGGGTACTAATGAAAAACTGTTTTTT	CASSARQGTNEKLFF
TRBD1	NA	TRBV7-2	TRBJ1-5	TGTGCCAGCAGCTTAGATACACAGGGGCGGCAGCCCCAGCATTTT	CASSLDTQGRQPQHF
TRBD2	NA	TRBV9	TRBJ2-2	TGTGCCAGCAGCGTTAATAACAGACGGGGGGCCGGGGAGCTGTTTTTT	CASSVNNRRGAGELFF
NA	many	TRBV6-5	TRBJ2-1	TGTGCCAGCAGAACTTCCTACAATGAGCAGTTCTTC	CASRTSYNEQFF
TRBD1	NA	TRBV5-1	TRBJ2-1	TGCGCCAGCAGCACCGGACAGGAGTACAATGAGCAGTTCTTC	CASSTGQEYNEQFF
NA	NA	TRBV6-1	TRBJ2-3	TGTGCCAGCAGCCTCATTGGAGTGGCAGATACGCAGTATTTT	CASSLIGVADTQYF
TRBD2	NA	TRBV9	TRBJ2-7	TGTGCCAGCAGCGTAGCGTCGAGCGGGGGCCTTTACGAGCAGTACTTC	CASSVASSGGLYEQYF
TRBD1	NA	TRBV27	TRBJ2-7	TGTGCCAGCAGTCGGGACAGGGGGCTCGACGAGCAGTACTTC	CASSRDRGLDEQYF
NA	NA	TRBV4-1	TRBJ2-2	TGCGCCAGCCTCGACAGAGCTGCAGGGTCCGGGGAGCTGTTTTTT	CASLDRAAGSGELFF
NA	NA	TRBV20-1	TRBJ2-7	TGCAGTGCCCCGAAGGGGTTCGAGCAGTACTTC	CSAPKGFEQYF
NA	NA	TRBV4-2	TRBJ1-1	TGTGCCAGCAGCCAAGATCCCTTCTCTGAAGCTTTCTTT	CASSQDPFSEAFF
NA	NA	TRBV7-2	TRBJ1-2	TGTGCCAGCAGCTCCTCAGGGTACTATGGCTACACCTTC	CASSSSGYYGYTF
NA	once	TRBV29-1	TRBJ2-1	TGCAGCGTTGCTGACCGTGAGGCCTACAATGAGCAGTTCTTC	CSVADREAYNEQFF
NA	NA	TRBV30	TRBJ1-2	TGTGCCTGGAGTGCGGGGGAGGGCTACACCTTC	CAWSAGEGYTF
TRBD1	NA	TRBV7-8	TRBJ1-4	TGTGCCAGCAGTCAAGACAGGGGGAATGAAAAACTGTTTTTT	CASSQDRGNEKLFF
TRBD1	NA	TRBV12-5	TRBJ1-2	TGTGCTAGTGGCCCTGGACAGGGGAACTATGGCTACACCTTC	CASGPGQGNYGYTF
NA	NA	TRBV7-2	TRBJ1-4	TGTGCCAGCAGCTTAGAAGGAGGTGCAACTAATGAAAAACTGTTTTTT	CASSLEGGATNEKLFF
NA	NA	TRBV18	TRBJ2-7	TGTGCCAGCTCACCAGAGTGGAGCTCCTACGAGCAGTACTTC	CASSPEWSSYEQYF
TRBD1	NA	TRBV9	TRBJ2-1	TGTGCCAGCAGCGGAACGGGACAGTTACAAGAGCAGTTCTTC	CASSGTGQLQEQFF
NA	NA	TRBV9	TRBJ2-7	TGTGCCAGCAGCGTAGATCCGGGGGTTAACTCCTACGAGCAGTACTTC	CASSVDPGVNSYEQYF
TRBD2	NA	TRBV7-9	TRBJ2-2	TGTGCCAGCAGCCCCCTTCGCGCGGGAGATACCGGGGAGCTGTTTTTT	CASSPLRAGDTGELFF
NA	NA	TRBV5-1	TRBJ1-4	TGCGCCAGCAGCTTGTCCGGGGAGGTGGTAGAAAAACTGTTTTTT	CASSLSGEVVEKLFF
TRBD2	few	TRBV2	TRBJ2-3	TGTGCCAGCAGTGAAATGACTAGCGGCACAGATACGCAGTATTTT	CASSEMTSGTDTQYF
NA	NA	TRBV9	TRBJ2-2	TGTGCCAGCAGCAACGTAGGACACGGGTCTACCGGGGAGCTGTTTTTT	CASSNVGHGSTGELFF
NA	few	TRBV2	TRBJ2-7	TGTGCCAGCAGTGAGGGCGGGCCCCTTTCCTACGAGCAGTACTTC	CASSEGGPLSYEQYF
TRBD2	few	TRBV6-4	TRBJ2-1	TGTGCCAGCAGTACCGGGACTAGCAGGGAGCAGTTCTTC	CASSTGTSREQFF
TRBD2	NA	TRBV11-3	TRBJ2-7	TGTGCCAGCAGCCACAGCGGGGGCCCGGAGTACGAGCAGTACTTC	CASSHSGGPEYEQYF
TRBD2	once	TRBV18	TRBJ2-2	TGTGCCAGCTCACCAGGACTAGCGGGCGTCCCGAACACCGGGGAGCTGTTTTTT	CASSPGLAGVPNTGELFF
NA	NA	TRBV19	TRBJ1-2	TGTGCCAGTAGTACTGCCTCAAGACAGAGAAGGCACGGCTACACCTTC	CASSTASRQRRHGYTF
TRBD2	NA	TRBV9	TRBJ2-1	TGTGCCAGCAGCGTAGGGACTAGCGGGTTCTCCTACAATGAGCAGTTCTTC	CASSVGTSGFSYNEQFF
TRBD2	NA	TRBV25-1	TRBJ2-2	TGTGCCAGCAGTGAACTGGGACTAGCGGGGACCGGGGAGCTGTTTTTT	CASSELGLAGTGELFF
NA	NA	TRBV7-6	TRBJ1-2	TGTGCCAGCAGCTTATCTGGGGGGACCTCCTATGGCTACACCTTC	CASSLSGGTSYGYTF
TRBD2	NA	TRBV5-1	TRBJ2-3	TGCGCCAGCAGCTTGGGGAGCGGGGGCCGCACAGATACGCAGTATTTT	CASSLGSGGRTDTQYF
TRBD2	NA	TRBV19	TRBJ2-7	TGTGCCAGTAGTTCACCGGGACTAGCGGGGGAAGGCGAGCAGTACTTC	CASSSPGLAGEGEQYF
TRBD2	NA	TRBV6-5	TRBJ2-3	TGTGCCAGCAGTTATCAGTTGGGAGCGGGAGCAGATACGCAGTATTTT	CASSYQLGAGADTQYF
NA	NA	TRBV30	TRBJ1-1	TGTGCCTGGAGTGATAAGGGGGAAACTGAAGCTTTCTTT	CAWSDKGETEAFF
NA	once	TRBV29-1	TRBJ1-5	TGCAGCGTTGGTGCAGGGGCCCGGCAGCCCCAGCATTTT	CSVGAGARQPQHF
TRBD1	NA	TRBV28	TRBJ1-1	TGTGCCAGCAGGCCACAGGGGAGTGACACTGAAGCTTTCTTT	CASRPQGSDTEAFF